This T cell receptor (beta chain) was found in a study of T cells in Graves' hyperthyroidism and ophthalmopathy (dated by TCRdb to between 2018 and 2021). For context, the study as a whole: Peripheral blood samples were taken at the time of initial diagnosis, prior to any treatment. The paper reports TCR Vbeta CDR3 sequencing of over 130 peripheral blood samples: 40 to 45 ophthalmopathy, about 75 hyperthyroidism and around 17 progressor patients. After blood sampling, hyperthyroidism patients were treated with methimazole at a starting dose of 30 mg daily, and ophthalmopathy patients were treated with high-dose intravenous methylprednisolone. In addition, the study compared T-cell repertoires in thyroid tissue and in blood from six Graves' hyperthyroidism patients. Whether ophthalmopathy could be predicted prospectively was tested in an independent validation cohort made up of fewer than 20 hyperthyroidism patients plus 17 patients who later progressed to ophthalmopathy. TCR V-J signatures able to tell the groups apart were searched for in a discovery cohort of 90 to 100 patients, of whom under 45 had Graves' ophthalmopathy and about 60 had stable Graves' hyperthyroidism. For training and testing, the 100 or so patients in the discovery cohort were randomly divided in a 7:3 ratio. The study at large found these results: Most expanded thyroid clonotypes (frequency above 0.001) were also found in blood, which suggests that blood repertoires may mirror thyroid immune responses. Ophthalmopathy was separated from stable hyperthyroidism by a 13 V-J signature model, with 87.88% sensitivity and roughly 81% specificity obtained in cross-validation and 80%/75% obtained in testing. No statistical method was used to fix the sample size in advance, and group allocation was not hidden from the investigators. In validation, the model predicted progression to ophthalmopathy with approximately 71% sensitivity and 72% to 85% specificity, a median of 6.5 months before onset.

Moderately to severely active disease, a Clinical Activity Score of at least 3, a NOSPECS grade of at least 4, and a duration under 3 months were present in ophthalmopathy patients. Patients with uncontrolled infections, other autoimmune diseases, pregnancy or lactation were excluded. Clinical symptoms, serum thyroxine and TRAb, thyroid ultrasound, and orbital computed tomography formed the basis for the diagnoses. PBMCs were separated from 10 ml of fresh peripheral blood using Ficoll-Paque density gradient centrifugation. Trizol reagent was used to extract total RNA, and RNA quality was then checked on an Agilent 2100 Bioanalyzer. As to this clonotype: Its antigen specificity is not known. One base away there is no much larger clone; base qualities are not given.

TCR beta CDR3 regions were amplified from RNA transcripts. A first-round RT-PCR of the TCR CDR3 used the HTBI primer set with the Qiagen OneStep RT-PCR kit. Libraries were constructed in a second round of multiplex PCR, after which size selection and purification were performed. The libraries were sequenced on an Illumina HiSeq2000 using paired-end 100 bp reads. Processing in the source paper ran as follows. SOAPnuke was used to process the raw data, throwing out any read that contained adapters or uncalled bases, had a mean Phred below 15, or lacked an exact constant-primer or identifier match. COPE v1.2.5 was used to merge the high-quality paired reads, and each unique nucleotide sequence was defined as a clonotype. Clonotypes were aligned to IMGT TRBV, TRBD and TRBJ reference segments using MiTCR v1.1. The analysis included only V-J combinations with a frequency above 0.0001, which together covered about 99% of the repertoires. A TCS score was defined as the ratio of F50 (clonal expansion) to E x V (chaos), with BLOSUM62-based TCRdist applied between CDR3 peptides within each V-J. Welch's t-statistics and random forest reduced around 520 V-J features to about 12, which were used in a naive Bayes classifier (R e1071). Using fastp trimming at Q25 and MiXCR clonotype assembly, TCRdb reanalyzed the public sequencing data and kept in-frame beta chains. Rows with one shared CDR3 protein collapse into an entry with the most common genes and DNA. The V and J calls shown here were made by TCRdb, not taken from the authors' results. This sample lists roughly 240,000 distinct CDR3 sequences; roughly 15% were detected once. Jointly, the top ten make up about 30% of the sample.

Material for sequencing was blood. The clonotype originates from a woman in her late teens or twenties with Graves' ophthalmopathy.

The nucleotide sequence reads as follows: TGTGCCAGCAACCCAACGGTGAGGACTAGCGGGAAAAACCTAGCCTCCTACGAGCAGTACTTC. Its translation reads: CASNPTVRTSGKNLASYEQYF. Here the chain combines TRBV28 and TRBJ2-7; 12 central bases correspond to TRBD2. Spanning cysteine to phenylalanine, the CDR3 consists of 21 amino acids. CDR3 DNA is the only sequence kept; it has 63 bases, read in frame from the first base. CDR1 is given as MDHEN and CDR2 as SYDVKM, both from the germline V gene. V is trimmed back by 7 bases and J by 0 bases, and the junction contains 22 bases that no gene match accounts for.